These 29 T cell receptor beta chains came from one sample sequenced in a study of blood T cell repertoires in COVID-19. Using immunoSEQ multiplex PCR, the repertoire was profiled, and TCRdb retains in-frame clones only, with some absent. Here the sample spans hundreds of thousands of clones, roughly 90% being singletons. Specimen: peripheral blood. The receptors originated from a middle-aged woman with COVID-19, enrolled during active disease.

This sequence joins TRBV5-1 and TRBJ2-1, with 9 nucleotides matching TRBD2. The CDR3 is made up of 15 amino acids. V lost 6 bases to trimming and J lost 7 bases; unmatched junction nucleotides: 11. Germline-derived CDR1 and CDR2 are SGHRS and YFSETQ. The CDR3 spells CASTNRGTSQNEQFF. In DNA form, the CDR3 reads TGCGCCAGCACTAATAGGGGGACTAGCCAGAATGAGCAGTTCTTC.

The chain uses TRBV19 and TRBJ1-1; TRBD1 agrees at 9 bases. The CDR3 is 14 amino acids. Germline V CDR1 and CDR2: LNHDA, SQIVND (reference sequence). V gave up 2 bases and J gave up 7 bases; unmatched junction bases: 5. The CDR3 loop is CASSISGTGFEAFF. CDR3 sequence (DNA): TGTGCCAGTAGTATATCCGGGACAGGGTTTGAAGCTTTCTTT.

The chain employs TRBV7-3 and TRBJ2-2, with 7 bases that match TRBD2. The CDR3 spans 20 residues. The V gene end was trimmed by 6 bases and the J gene end by 5 bases; junction bases not matched to a gene: 24. Germline V gene data show CDR1 as SGHTA and CDR2 as FQGTGA. CDR3 in amino acids: CASRSAPGRLPSGETGELFF. The CDR3 coding sequence is TGTGCCAGCAGATCCGCCCCCGGGAGGCTGCCCAGCGGGGAGACCGGGGAGCTGTTTTTT.

This sequence joins TRBV9 and TRBJ2-7; D possibly corresponds to TRBD1 (6 bases). Germline lookup yields CDR1 SGDLS and CDR2 YYNGEE. Between the trimmed V and J ends, which lost 4 bases and 4 bases, there was a span of 15 bases. The CDR3 totals 14 residues. The CDR3 region has the DNA TGTGCCAGCAGCTTAGGGGGAGTCCAGTACGAGCAGTACTTC. Encoded protein: CASSLGGVQYEQYF.

Notes on this clone: The sample contains more than one DNA sequence encoding this CDR3. V usage is TRBV19 and J usage is TRBJ1-1; the D gene is possibly TRBD1 (6 bases). CDR1 is LNHDA and CDR2 is SQIVND in the germline V gene (reference sequence). The germline V and J ends were trimmed by 4 bases and 7 bases, with 10 bases remaining between them. The CDR3 runs to 12 residues. DNA for the CDR3: TGTGCCAGTAGTAGGGGCAGGGGTGAAGCTTTCTTT. It is translated as CASSRGRGEAFF. The full variable domain, in which reference TRBV19 and TRBJ1-1 provide the parts outside the CDR3, is DGGITQSPKYLFRKEGQNVTLSCEQNLNHDAMYWYRQDPGQGLRLIYYSQIVNDFQKGDIAEGYSVSREKKESFPLTVTSAQKNPTAFYLCASSRGRGEAFFGQGTRLTVV.

The CDR3 loop is CASGLNTGELFF. CDR3 nucleotides: TGTGCCAGTGGACTGAACACCGGGGAGCTGTTTTTT. V gene TRBV2 combines with J gene TRBJ2-2; tentatively, D is TRBD2 (5 bases). V lost 9 bases to trimming and J lost 1 base, with 6 bases between them. Germline values: CDR1 SNHLY, CDR2 FYNNEI. The CDR3 contains 12 residues.

This chain joins TRBV28 and TRBJ2-2; 14 nucleotides align to TRBD2. The germline V gene encodes CDR1 MDHEN and CDR2 SYDVKM. The V segment lost 5 bases and the J segment 5 bases; nucleotides outside the gene matches: 4. This CDR3 comprises 16 residues. CDR3 protein: CASSPGTSGRTGELFF. The DNA for the CDR3 is TGTGCCAGCAGTCCGGGGACTAGCGGGAGAACCGGGGAGCTGTTTTTT.

The rearrangement links TRBV2 to TRBJ1-3; tentatively, D is TRBD1 (5 bases). Germline CDR1 reads SNHLY; CDR2 reads FYNNEI. The CDR3 sequence is 15 residues long. V dropped 6 bases and J dropped 4 bases, with 16 bases sitting between them. CDR3 protein: CASRASQGTGNTIYF. The CDR3 bases are TGTGCCAGCAGGGCATCGCAGGGTACCGGAAACACCATATATTTT.

The chain has TRBV18 and TRBJ1-6, with D uncertain. Germline CDR1 is KGHSH and CDR2 is LQKENI. Trimming pared 3 bases from V and 0 bases from J, leaving 3 bases between. This CDR3 is 14 amino acids long. The CDR3 sequence is CASSPGSYNSPLHF. The DNA of the CDR3 is TGTGCCAGCTCACCCGGCTCCTATAATTCACCCCTCCACTTT.

V usage is TRBV7-9 and J usage is TRBJ2-7; TRBD2 agrees at 8 bases. Germline V gene lookup returns CDR1 SEHNR and CDR2 FQNEAQ (reference sequence). Germline trimming cut 3 bases from V and 4 bases from J; bases unmatched to any gene: 20. The length of the CDR3 is 19 residues. The CDR3 loop is CASSFFGTGSGSLWYEQYF. As DNA, the CDR3 is TGTGCCAGCAGCTTTTTCGGGACCGGCAGCGGGAGCCTGTGGTACGAGCAGTACTTC.

This chain joins TRBV7-9 and TRBJ1-3; the D gene is possibly TRBD1 (5 bases). Trimming stripped 2 bases from V and 0 bases from J, with 11 bases between. Looked up from germline, CDR1 is SEHNR and CDR2 is FQNEAQ (reference sequence). There are 16 residues in the CDR3. CDR3: CASSLYAGISGNTIYF. CDR3 nucleotide sequence: TGTGCCAGCAGCTTATACGCAGGGATCTCTGGAAACACCATATATTTT.

The chain couples TRBV5-1 to TRBJ2-1; 8 nucleotides match TRBD2. Germline lookup yields CDR1 SGHRS and CDR2 YFSETQ. CDR3 length: 16 amino acids. Germline trimming cut 1 base from V and 4 bases from J; bases unmatched to any gene: 7. CDR3 DNA: TGCGCCAGCAGCTTGTTATCTAGCGGGCCATACAATGAGCAGTTCTTC. Amino acid sequence: CASSLLSSGPYNEQFF. The full variable domain, rest sourced from reference TRBV5-1 and TRBJ2-1, is KAGVTQTPRYLIKTRGQQVTLSCSPISGHRSVSWYQQTPGQGLQFLFEYFSETQRNKGNFPGRFSGRQFSNSRSEMNVSTLELGDSALYLCASSLLSSGPYNEQFFGPGTRLTVL.

V and J are TRBV6-5 and TRBJ2-2; a possible D gene is TRBD1 (6 bases). Trimming left V 8 bases short and J 4 bases short, with 17 bases between. The germline V gene encodes CDR1 MNHEY and CDR2 SVGAGI. The CDR3 covers 15 residues. Written as DNA, the CDR3 is TGTGCCAGCCATCTCACCGACAGGTCCACCGGGGAGCTGTTTTTT. Encoded protein: CASHLTDRSTGELFF.

The sample holds one count of this clone. The chain links TRBV30 to TRBJ2-6, with D maybe TRBD1 (6 bases). Trimming removed 8 bases from V and 1 base from J, with 6 bases in between. The CDR3 totals 12 residues. Germline CDR1 and CDR2: GTSNPN and SVGIG (reference sequence). This CDR3 is CAQGSGANVLTF. The CDR3 DNA reads TGTGCCCAGGGGTCTGGGGCCAACGTCCTGACTTTC. Combining the CDR3 with reference TRBV30 and TRBJ2-6 gives the whole variable domain SQTIHQWPATLVQPVGSPLSLECTVEGTSNPNLYWYRQAAGRGLQLLFYSVGIGQISSEVPQNLSASRPQDRQFILSSKKLLLSDSGFYLCAQGSGANVLTFGAGSRLTVL.

The chain is built from TRBV19 and TRBJ2-1; TRBD2 matches 12 bases. The V and J ends lost 2 bases and 5 bases, in that order; junction bases with no gene match: 10. Germline V lookup: CDR1 LNHDA, CDR2 SQIVND (reference sequence). The CDR3 consists of 18 residues. As DNA, the CDR3 is TGTGCCAGTAGTATACCCCTGACTAGCGGGAGACCAAACAATGAGCAGTTCTTC. It specifies CASSIPLTSGRPNNEQFF.

The chain carries TRBV19 and TRBJ1-2; TRBD1 matches 9 bases. The germline V gene encodes CDR1 LNHDA and CDR2 SQIVND (reference sequence). V lost 4 bases to trimming and J lost 8 bases; unmatched junction nucleotides: 26. The CDR3 totals 20 residues. CDR3 amino acids: CASSTQTDRGPIVADGGYTF. CDR3 sequence (DNA): TGTGCCAGTAGTACCCAAACGGACAGGGGTCCGATTGTTGCCGACGGAGGCTACACCTTC.

The chain carries TRBV10-3 and TRBJ1-2, with TRBD1 matching over 7 bases. J lost 3 bases, V lost 3 bases, and 4 bases had no gene match. This CDR3 has 14 residues. CDR1 and CDR2 from the germline V gene are ENHRY and SYGVKD. The CDR3 region is CAISDSGTDYGYTF. Here the CDR3 DNA reads TGTGCCATCAGTGACTCCGGGACAGACTATGGCTACACCTTC.

V usage is TRBV4-1 and J usage is TRBJ1-4; TRBD1 matches at 9 bases. The CDR3 has 15 amino acids. Germline CDR1 MGHRA, CDR2 YSYEKL. Trimming cost V 5 bases and J 4 bases; bases outside gene matches: 5. The CDR3 is CASSSPGQGNEKLFF. CDR3 nucleotide sequence: TGCGCCAGCAGCTCACCGGGACAGGGTAATGAAAAACTGTTTTTT.

Regarding this clone: The sample contains more than one DNA sequence encoding this CDR3. The chain couples TRBV28 to TRBJ2-7; D is perhaps TRBD2 (5 bases). Germline CDR1 is MDHEN and CDR2 is SYDVKM. The V end lost 3 bases, the J end lost 3 bases, and 6 bases lay between the germline ends. The CDR3 runs to 12 residues. The CDR3 coding sequence is TGTGCCAGCAGTTTGGCGGGCTACGAGCAGTACTTC. It translates to CASSLAGYEQYF.

The rearrangement links TRBV7-2 to TRBJ1-6; D not certain. V was pared by 5 bases and J by 10 bases, with 9 bases between. Per the germline V gene, CDR1 is SGHTA and CDR2 is FQGNSA. The CDR3 contains 12 residues. CDR3: CASSVNLSPLHF. In DNA, the CDR3 is TGTGCCAGCAGCGTAAATTTGTCACCCCTCCACTTT.

The V call is TRBV5-4, the J call TRBJ2-3, with 8 bases identical to TRBD2. Trimming at V came to 0 bases and at J to 3 bases, leaving 9 bases not matched to a gene. Germline CDR1 reads SGHNT; CDR2 reads YYREEE (reference sequence). CDR3 size: 17 residues. The CDR3 DNA sequence: TGTGCCAGCAGCTTGGCCCCTCGGGGGGGGCAAACAGATACGCAGTATTTT. This codes for CASSLAPRGGQTDTQYF.

This clone occurred once. The chain employs TRBV7-6 and TRBJ2-5; 11 positions match TRBD1. V was pared by 5 bases and J by 5 bases, with 7 bases of the junction left unmatched. CDR1 and CDR2 from the germline V gene are SGHVS and FNYEAQ. The CDR3 loop spans 15 amino acids. The CDR3 reads CASSIGTGGAETQYF. CDR3 bases: TGTGCCAGCAGCATCGGGACAGGGGGTGCGGAGACCCAGTACTTC. Supplemented by reference TRBV7-6 and TRBJ2-5, the full variable domain reads GAGVSQSPRYKVTKRGQDVALRCDPISGHVSLYWYRQALGQGPEFLTYFNYEAQQDKSGLPNDRFSAERPEGSISTLTIQRTEQRDSAMYRCASSIGTGGAETQYFGPGTRLLVL.

This rearrangement joins TRBV7-2 to TRBJ1-6, with a tentative D call TRBD1 (6 bases). Trimming cost V 1 base and J 10 bases, with 17 bases left between them. Germline V gives CDR1 SGHTA, CDR2 FQGNSA. This CDR3 is 16 amino acids long. CDR3 DNA: TGTGCCAGCAGCTTAGTCGCCACAGGGATGGGGTCACCCCTCCACTTT. Protein sequence: CASSLVATGMGSPLHF.

Only a few counts were recorded for this clone. The V call is TRBV19, the J call TRBJ1-4; D may be TRBD1 (5 bases). V was shortened by 5 bases and J by 8 bases, with 12 bases between the two germline ends. This CDR3 contains 13 residues. CDR1 and CDR2 from the germline V gene are LNHDA and SQIVND (reference sequence). The CDR3 coding sequence is TGTGCCAGTAGTCCGCCGGGGGGGGAAAAACTGTTTTTT. Translation: CASSPPGGEKLFF.

The chain links TRBV19 to TRBJ1-2; tentatively, D is TRBD1 (6 bases). V lost 4 bases, J lost 7 bases, and 19 bases lay in between. Germline loops: CDR1 LNHDA, CDR2 SQIVND (reference sequence). The CDR3 runs 15 residues. This CDR3 reads CASSTYGTSKSGYTF. CDR3 nucleotide sequence: TGTGCCAGTAGTACTTACGGGACATCCAAAAGTGGCTACACCTTC. The whole variable domain, remainder taken from reference TRBV19 and TRBJ1-2, is DGGITQSPKYLFRKEGQNVTLSCEQNLNHDAMYWYRQDPGQGLRLIYYSQIVNDFQKGDIAEGYSVSREKKESFPLTVTSAQKNPTAFYLCASSTYGTSKSGYTFGSGTRLTVV.

The chain is built from TRBV3-1 (or the pseudogene TRBV3-2) and TRBJ2-1, with a tentative D call TRBD2 (5 bases). V was cut by 4 bases and J by 0 bases, with 10 bases left in between. Germline CDR1 reads LGHDT; CDR2 reads YNNKEL (reference sequence). The length of the CDR3 is 15 residues. CDR3 protein: CASSPLASSYNEQFF. The CDR3, as DNA: TGTGCCAGCAGCCCCCTAGCCTCCTCCTACAATGAGCAGTTCTTC.

For the CDR3, the DNA is TGTGCCAGCAGCCAAGTCGCCGGGACTAGCGAAGAGACCCAGTACTTC. Protein: CASSQVAGTSEETQYF. V and J are TRBV4-2 and TRBJ2-5; 10 nucleotides agree with TRBD2. Germline V gives CDR1 LGHNA, CDR2 YNFKEQ. The trim removed 1 base at V and 3 bases at J, leaving 5 bases unmatched. CDR3 length equals 16 residues.

The rearrangement joins TRBV6-1 to TRBJ1-6; no firm D call. From germline, CDR1 is MNHNS and CDR2 SASEGT. This CDR3 contains 14 residues. V was clipped by 8 bases and J by 5 bases, with 13 bases between them. The chain's CDR3 is CASLRTGNNSPLHF. The DNA of the CDR3 is TGTGCCAGCCTTCGGACGGGGAATAATTCACCCCTCCACTTT.

The chain has TRBV27 and TRBJ2-7; no firm D call. Trimming cost V 2 bases and J 2 bases, with 7 bases left between them. Germline V gene lookup returns CDR1 MNHEY and CDR2 SMNVEV (reference sequence). CDR3 size: 13 residues. The CDR3 region has the DNA TGTGCCAGCAGTTTAAAAGGAGCCTACGAGCAGTACTTC. Protein sequence: CASSLKGAYEQYF.